A single T cell receptor beta chain is shown here with its context. This sample stems from a study of blood T cell repertoires in COVID-19. For the study at large: The United States, Italy and Spain provided the acute and convalescent COVID-19 samples. PBMCs, B-cell-depleted T cells, or T cells provided the cDNA or gDNA that made up the material.

Authors' data handling: Estimation of nucleated cell counts was performed using reference gene primer amplification. Libraries were prepared by immunoSEQ multiplex PCR; TCRdb keeps only in-frame clonotypes and omits some of them. That table is the source of V, J and clone size, and D and trimming were worked out from the DNA. The table shows tens of thousands of clones, with about 90% occurring only once. Per germline, CDR1 KGHSH and CDR2 LQKENI. The CDR3 totals 13 residues. V lost 8 bases and J lost 0, with 10 bases in between. V usage is TRBV18 and J usage is TRBJ1-1; unclear D gene. The receptor was derived from a human donor in a cohort sampled during active COVID-19. Sequencing used peripheral blood. The DNA for the CDR3 is TGTGCCAGCGCCCGGAGTTTGAACACTGAAGCTTTCTTT. Its protein is CASARSLNTEAFF. Complete variable domain (other parts from reference TRBV18 and TRBJ1-1): NAGVMQNPRHLVRRRGQEARLRCSPMKGHSHVYWYRQLPEEGLKFMVYLQKENIIDESGMPKERFSAEFPKEGPSILRIQQVVRGDSAAYFCASARSLNTEAFFGQGTRLTVV.